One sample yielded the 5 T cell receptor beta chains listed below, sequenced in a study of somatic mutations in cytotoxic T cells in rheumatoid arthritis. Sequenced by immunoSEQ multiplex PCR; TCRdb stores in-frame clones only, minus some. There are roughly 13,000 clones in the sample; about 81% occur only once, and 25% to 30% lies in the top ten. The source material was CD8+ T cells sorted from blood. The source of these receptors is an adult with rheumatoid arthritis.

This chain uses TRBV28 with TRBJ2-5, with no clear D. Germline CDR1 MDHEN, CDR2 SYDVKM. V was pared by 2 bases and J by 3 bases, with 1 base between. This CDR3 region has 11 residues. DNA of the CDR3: TGTGCCAGCAGTTTAGAAGAGACCCAGTACTTC. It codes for CASSLEETQYF.

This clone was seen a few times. The CDR3 spells CASSLGRYEQYF. The CDR3 DNA reads TGTGCCAGCAGCTTAGGACGGTACGAGCAGTACTTC. The rearrangement joins TRBV13 to TRBJ2-7; D not certain. Germline values: CDR1 PRHDT, CDR2 FYEKMQ (reference sequence). CDR3 length equals 12 residues. Trimming took off 0 bases at V and 4 bases at J, with 4 bases between the two ends.

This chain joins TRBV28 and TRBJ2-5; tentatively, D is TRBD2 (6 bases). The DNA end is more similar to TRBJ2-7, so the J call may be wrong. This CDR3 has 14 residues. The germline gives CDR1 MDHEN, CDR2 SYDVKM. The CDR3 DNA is TGTGCCAGCAGTTTTCTGCCAGGAGGGTACGAGCAGTACTTC. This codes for CASSFLPGGYEQYF.

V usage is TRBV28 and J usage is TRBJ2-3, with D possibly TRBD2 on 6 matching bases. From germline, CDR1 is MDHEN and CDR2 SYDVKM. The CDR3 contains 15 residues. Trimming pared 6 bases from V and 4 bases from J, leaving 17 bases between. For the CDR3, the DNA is TGTGCCAGCAGCCCAACGATAACTAGCTCAGATACGCAGTATTTT. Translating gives CASSPTITSSDTQYF.

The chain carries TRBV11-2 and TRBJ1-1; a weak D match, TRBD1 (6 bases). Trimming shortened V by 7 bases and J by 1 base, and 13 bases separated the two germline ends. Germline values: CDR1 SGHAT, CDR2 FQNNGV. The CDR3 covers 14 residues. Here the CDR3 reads CASKLGGPNTEAFF. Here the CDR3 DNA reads TGTGCCAGCAAGCTGGGGGGCCCGAACACTGAAGCTTTCTTT.